The 20 T cell receptor beta chains below all came from one sample that was sequenced in a study of T cells expressing NK-cell markers. Following a re-call of the 5' RACE reads, TCRdb has one entry per CDR3 protein and lacks DNA. This sample carries some 410,000 distinct CDR3 sequences, with roughly 8% going to the ten biggest clones. Specimen: blood T cells: a sorted CD56 or NKG2C T cell subset, CD4+ or CD8+ T cells, or bulk PBMC T cells (not recorded which). Receptor source: a woman aged 18-69 years in good health.

The rearrangement joins TRBV7-2 to TRBJ2-3. CDR3 length: 15 amino acids. From germline, CDR1 is SGHTA and CDR2 FQGNSA. CDR3 sequence: CASSLVQTSTDTQYF.

The V gene is TRBV15, the J gene TRBJ2-4. The V gene's germline CDR1 is LNHNV and CDR2 YYDKDF (reference sequence). This CDR3 is built from 14 residues. The CDR3 here is CATSPTPTENIQYF. The complete variable domain, with remaining parts taken from reference TRBV15 and TRBJ2-4, reads DAMVIQNPRYQVTQFGKPVTLSCSQTLNHNVMYWYQQKSSQAPKLLFHYYDKDFNNEADTPDNFQSRRPNTSFCFLDIRSPGLGDTAMYLCATSPTPTENIQYFGAGTRLSVL.

The chain is built from TRBV14 and TRBJ2-7; the D call from TCRdb, TRBD2, cannot be confirmed without DNA. This CDR3 is built from 15 residues. The germline V gene encodes CDR1 SGHDN and CDR2 FVKESK. This CDR3 is CASSQPLAGRYEQYF.

This chain uses TRBV7-2 with TRBJ2-1. CDR1 is SGHTA, CDR2 FQGNSA, per germline. The CDR3 loop spans 14 amino acids. CDR3 in amino acids: CASSFGEGNNEQFF. Full variable domain (rest looked up from reference TRBV7-2 and TRBJ2-1): GAGVSQSPSNKVTEKGKDVELRCDPISGHTALYWYRQSLGQGLEFLIYFQGNSAPDKSGLPSDRFSAERTGGSVSTLTIQRTQQEDSAVYLCASSFGEGNNEQFFGPGTRLTVL.

The chain carries TRBV20-1 and TRBJ2-1; no DNA is available, so the TRBD2 call from TCRdb remains unchecked. The germline gives CDR1 DFQATT, CDR2 SNEGSKA (reference sequence). This CDR3 contains 13 residues. The CDR3 protein is CSATSGGPNEQFF.

This chain joins TRBV5-1 and TRBJ1-1. Germline CDR1 reads SGHRS; CDR2 reads YFSETQ. CDR3 size: 13 residues. The CDR3 is CASSLAGDTEAFF.

The chain is built from TRBV3-1 and TRBJ2-2; the TCRdb D gene call, TRBD2, has no DNA to confirm it. The CDR3 totals 15 residues. Germline values: CDR1 LGHDT, CDR2 YNNKEL (reference sequence). CDR3 protein: CASSSGLATTGELFF.

The genes are TRBV12-3 or TRBV12-4 and TRBJ2-3; the TCRdb call, TRBD1, lacks DNA for checking. The CDR3 is 17 residues long. This chain's CDR3 is CASSGATGRPSTDTQYF.

The V gene is TRBV4-1, the J gene TRBJ1-2; TCRdb designates TRBD1, a call that cannot be tested without DNA. The CDR3 runs 14 residues. Germline V gene data show CDR1 as MGHRA and CDR2 as YSYEKL. The CDR3 reads CASSQRPTGDGYTF.

V is TRBV7-2 and J is TRBJ2-3. This CDR3 contains 13 residues. The germline gives CDR1 SGHTA, CDR2 FQGNSA. The CDR3 here is CASSHIGTDTQYF.

The genes are TRBV9 and TRBJ2-3; lacking DNA, the TRBD1 call made by TCRdb goes unchecked. Germline values: CDR1 SGDLS, CDR2 YYNGEE. This CDR3 has 18 amino acids. CDR3 in amino acids: CASSVSGDRTVFTDTQYF.

The V gene is TRBV28, the J gene TRBJ2-3; with no DNA, the TCRdb D assignment of TRBD2 cannot be verified. Germline assignment: CDR1 MDHEN and CDR2 SYDVKM. The CDR3 runs to 15 residues. The CDR3 reads CASSTGGRRSDTQYF.

This chain joins TRBV29-1 and TRBJ1-4; the D call of TRBD1 rests on TCRdb alone, since no DNA is present to check it. This CDR3 contains 11 residues. Germline V gene lookup returns CDR1 SQVTM and CDR2 ANQGSEA. CDR3 sequence reads: CSVLRGEKLFF.

The V gene is TRBV29-1, the J gene TRBJ2-1; TCRdb lists TRBD2, though no DNA is available to test this call. Germline lookup yields CDR1 SQVTM and CDR2 ANQGSEA. CDR3 length: 14 amino acids. The chain's CDR3 is CSVGRRRGYNEQFF.

This sequence joins TRBV7-9 and TRBJ2-5; the D call of TRBD1 rests on TCRdb alone, since no DNA is present to check it. Germline-derived CDR1 and CDR2 are SEHNR and FQNEAQ (reference sequence). CDR3 length: 14 amino acids. This chain's CDR3 is CASSATTGQETQYF.

The gene calls are TRBV7-8 and TRBJ1-6; TCRdb calls TRBD1, which cannot be checked without DNA. Germline V gives CDR1 SGHVS, CDR2 FQNEAQ. The CDR3 length is 16 residues. CDR3 amino acids: CASSQTSDRAHSPLHF.

The chain links TRBV7-2 to TRBJ2-7; TCRdb outputs TRBD1, but without DNA this stays unchecked. Germline loops: CDR1 SGHTA, CDR2 FQGNSA. The CDR3 sequence is 15 residues long. This CDR3 is CASSLVEGTRHEQYF.

The rearrangement links TRBV7-3 to TRBJ2-2; TCRdb picks TRBD1, but there is no DNA to check that call. The CDR3 length is 14 residues. In germline, CDR1 is SGHTA, CDR2 FQGTGA. The CDR3 is CASSRDRVLGELFF.

This rearrangement joins TRBV12-3 or TRBV12-4 to TRBJ2-7; TCRdb returns TRBD1, unconfirmable since there is no DNA. CDR3 size: 14 residues. CDR3 region: CASSLYQGSYEQYF.

The chain is built from TRBV7-2 and TRBJ1-1. Germline V gene lookup returns CDR1 SGHTA and CDR2 FQGNSA. The CDR3 is made up of 11 amino acids. The CDR3: CASGVDTEAFF.